This TCR beta chain comes out of a study of T cell responses to AZD1222 COVID-19 vaccine. Study-wide results and limits: Mostly white British, mostly female donors; authors suggested clonal diversity may be underestimated.

Worth noting for this clone: Antigen unknown.

CDR1 is KGHSY, CDR2 FQNENV, per germline. Deletions cut 0 bases from V and 2 bases from J, with 16 bases between. CDR3 length equals 18 residues. Profiling relied on immunoSEQ multiplex PCR, and the TCRdb table lists in-frame clones only, not all of them. Among over 120,000 clones listed, 92% were seen once. This chain joins TRBV16 and TRBJ1-4; D remains ambiguous. The sequencing here drew on peripheral blood, taken 28 days after the second AZD1222 dose. The TCR was taken from an adult who received the AZD1222 COVID-19 vaccine. CDR3 region: CASSQSRRESLTNEKLFF. The CDR3 nucleotides are TGTGCCAGCAGCCAATCCAGGAGGGAGAGTTTGACTAATGAAAAACTGTTTTTT.